These T cell receptor beta chains were read from a single sample in a study of cytomegalovirus exposure and HLA in healthy donors. Libraries were prepared by immunoSEQ multiplex PCR; TCRdb keeps only in-frame clonotypes and omits some of them. Among 250,000 to 300,000 clones listed, about 86% were seen once. Sequences were obtained from PBMCs. These receptors were obtained from a young woman in good health and CMV-seronegative. The CDR3 runs from the conserved cysteine through the conserved F or W. The D gene is left open where the match is weak. Size is stated for part of the rows, as once, few or many counts, or as a class when the clone is expanded.

v_call	clone_size	d_call	j_call	cdr3_nt	cdr3_aa
TRBV7-9	-	-	TRBJ1-4	TGTGCCAGCAGCCTAGGGACATCGGAAGCAACTAATGAAAAACTGTTTTTT	CASSLGTSEATNEKLFF
TRBV5-1	-	-	TRBJ2-7	TGCGCCAGCAGCTCCACCGGCTACGAGCAGTACTTC	CASSSTGYEQYF
TRBV7-8	-	-	TRBJ2-7	TGTGCCAGCAGCGGCCTACCCAGGGACTACGAGCAGTACTTC	CASSGLPRDYEQYF
TRBV6-5	-	-	TRBJ2-1	TGTGCCAGCAGTTACTCCGCCGGACAGATCAATGAGCAGTTCTTC	CASSYSAGQINEQFF
TRBV27	-	TRBD1	TRBJ1-6	TGTGCCAGCAGTTTGAGAGAGACAGGGGGCTCCCCCCTCCACTTT	CASSLRETGGSPLHF
TRBV2	-	-	TRBJ2-1	TGTGCCAGCACCGTTCCCGGGGACACTTCTGAGCAGTTCTTC	CASTVPGDTSEQFF
TRBV13	-	TRBD1	TRBJ1-2	TGTGCCAGCAGCCTCCCGACAGGGAATTCCCCCAACTATGGCTACACCTTC	CASSLPTGNSPNYGYTF
TRBV6-4	-	-	TRBJ1-1	TGTGCCAGCAGTGACCGGGCAGGGGAGACTGAAGCTTTCTTT	CASSDRAGETEAFF
TRBV10-3	-	-	TRBJ2-6	TGTGCCATCAGTGACAATGGGGCAGGTGGGGCCAACGTCCTGACTTTC	CAISDNGAGGANVLTF
TRBV11-2	-	-	TRBJ2-7	TGTGCCAGCAGCTTAGGACAGTTCACCTACGAGCAGTACTTC	CASSLGQFTYEQYF
TRBV27	-	-	TRBJ2-5	TGTGCCAGCGGGCGACAAGAGACCCAGTACTTC	CASGRQETQYF
TRBV2	once	TRBD2	TRBJ2-3	TGTGCCAGCCCGGGGGGGATTACAGATACGCAGTATTTT	CASPGGITDTQYF
TRBV27	-	-	TRBJ2-3	TGTGCCAGCAGCCAGCGGAGCACAGATACGCAGTATTTT	CASSQRSTDTQYF
TRBV28	-	-	TRBJ1-1	TGTGCCAGCACCCCCGTCCAGGGAAGGGGCGGCACTGAAGCTTTCTTT	CASTPVQGRGGTEAFF
TRBV13	-	-	TRBJ1-1	TGTGCCAGCAGCTTAGTCCCGGGGTTGGACACTGAAGCTTTCTTT	CASSLVPGLDTEAFF
TRBV25-1	-	TRBD1	TRBJ1-5	TGTGCCAGCAGGTGGTGGCAGGGGGGTATTAGCAATCAGCCCCAGCATTTT	CASRWWQGGISNQPQHF
TRBV5-1	-	-	TRBJ2-2	TGCGCCAGCAGCCAAAACACCGGGGAGCTGTTTTTT	CASSQNTGELFF
TRBV30	-	TRBD1	TRBJ1-5	TGTGCCTGGTCGAGGGTGGCAGGGGGCTCGGAGCCCCAGCATTTT	CAWSRVAGGSEPQHF
TRBV11-3	-	TRBD2	TRBJ2-7	TGTGCCAGCAACTACGGGACTAGCGGGAGCGACTCCTACGAGCAGTACTTC	CASNYGTSGSDSYEQYF
TRBV19	-	-	TRBJ2-2	TGTGCCAGTAGTACGTTCGACGCCCGGGACACCGGGGAGCTGTTTTTT	CASSTFDARDTGELFF
TRBV30	-	-	TRBJ2-3	TGTGCCTGGAGTAGAAGGGGTGCAGATACGCAGTATTTT	CAWSRRGADTQYF
TRBV28	-	-	TRBJ2-5	TGTGCCAGCAGTTGGGGCCAGGGCTCAGAGACCCAGTACTTC	CASSWGQGSETQYF
TRBV18	once	-	TRBJ2-3	TGTGCCAGCTCACCAGACAGAACCACAGATACGCAGTATTTT	CASSPDRTTDTQYF
TRBV9	-	TRBD2	TRBJ2-7	TGTGCCAGCAGCGTAGATCTAGCGGGAGTCTACGAGCAGTACTTC	CASSVDLAGVYEQYF
TRBV6-5	-	-	TRBJ1-5	TGTGCCAGCAGACCAGGGGTTAGCAATCAGCCCCAGCATTTT	CASRPGVSNQPQHF